The 25 T cell receptor beta chains presented below share a single source sample, sequenced in a study of blood T cell repertoires in COVID-19 (TCRdb year 2020). Library preparation used the immunoSEQ multiplex PCR assay. Imported from immuneACCESS, the table was reduced by TCRdb to in-frame sequences with V and J called. These copies leave out some clones; in studies compared against another copy, an unresolved V gene accounts for under half, and the cause of the remainder is not known. For this sample there are approximately 36,000 clones; about 85% appear just once. The ten largest clonotypes hold around 5% of the sample. The sequencing sample was made of peripheral blood. Receptor source: a man aged 45-60 years with active COVID-19.

V gene TRBV7-9 combines with J gene TRBJ2-1; 10 bases are a match to TRBD2. The CDR3 contains 15 residues. CDR1 SEHNR and CDR2 FQNEAQ come from the germline V gene (reference sequence). V lost 5 bases, J lost 4 bases, and 5 bases stayed unmatched. The CDR3 DNA sequence: TGTGCCAGCAGCCCCCTTAGCGGGGGGTACAATGAGCAGTTCTTC. As protein: CASSPLSGGYNEQFF.

The J gene is TRBJ2-7, the V gene TRBV28, with TRBD2 matching over 11 bases. The germline V gene has CDR1 MDHEN and CDR2 SYDVKM. CDR3 length: 16 residues. Trimming cost V 1 base and J 4 bases; bases outside gene matches: 6. CDR3 DNA: TGTGCCAGCAGTTTATTGGGGACTAGCGGAAAGTACGAGCAGTACTTC. Translated: CASSLLGTSGKYEQYF. Supplemented by reference TRBV28 and TRBJ2-7, the full variable domain reads DVKVTQSSRYLVKRTGEKVFLECVQDMDHENMFWYRQDPGLGLRLIYFSYDVKMKEKGDIPEGYSVSREKKERFSLILESASTNQTSMYLCASSLLGTSGKYEQYFGPGTRLTVT.

The rearrangement links TRBV5-1 to TRBJ2-5; 12 bases fit TRBD2. Trimming cost V 1 base and J 4 bases; bases outside gene matches: 5. The CDR3 is made up of 16 amino acids. Germline V CDR1 and CDR2: SGHRS, YFSETQ. Written as DNA, the CDR3 is TGCGCCAGCAGCTTGTCGCCTAGCGGGGGGGTAGAGACCCAGTACTTC. This translates into CASSLSPSGGVETQYF.

This chain uses TRBV4-3 with TRBJ1-6; no clear D gene. With 0 bases removed from V and 6 bases from J, the gap between germline ends came to 12 bases. The germline V gene has CDR1 LGHNA and CDR2 YSLEER. CDR3 length: 16 residues. CDR3 protein: CASSQDWASSNSPLHF. The CDR3 coding sequence is TGCGCCAGCAGCCAAGACTGGGCCTCATCTAATTCACCCCTCCACTTT.

This CDR3 reads CASSHTPGGVTDTQYF. CDR3 bases: TGCGCCAGCAGCCACACTCCGGGAGGGGTGACAGATACGCAGTATTTT. The chain uses TRBV4-1 and TRBJ2-3; 8 nucleotides agree with TRBD2. The germline V gene encodes CDR1 MGHRA and CDR2 YSYEKL. This CDR3 is 16 amino acids long. The junction had 8 bases not matched to a gene; V was cut back by 3 bases and J by 3 bases.

This rearrangement joins TRBV5-6 to TRBJ1-2; 7 bases agree with TRBD1. Trimming took 5 bases from V and 0 from J; bases not matched to a gene: 7. The CDR3 runs to 15 residues. Germline V gene lookup returns CDR1 SGHDT and CDR2 YYEEEE. DNA for the CDR3: TGTGCCAGCAGATCAGGGGGGCTCGCTAACTATGGCTACACCTTC. It encodes CASRSGGLANYGYTF. The full variable domain, its missing parts supplied by reference TRBV5-6 and TRBJ1-2, is DAGVTQSPTHLIKTRGQQVTLRCSPKSGHDTVSWYQQALGQGPQFIFQYYEEEERQRGNFPDRFSGHQFPNYSSELNVNALLLGDSALYLCASRSGGLANYGYTFGSGTRLTVV.

The J gene is TRBJ1-1, the V gene TRBV29-1; a weak D match, TRBD1 (6 bases). Germline loops: CDR1 SQVTM, CDR2 ANQGSEA. The CDR3 is 16 amino acids. The ends were cut back, 0 bases at V and 1 base at J, with 15 bases in the middle. For the CDR3, the DNA is TGCAGCGTTGAAGACCCCGGGACAACGGCGAACACTGAAGCTTTCTTT. Translating gives CSVEDPGTTANTEAFF.

This clone came up once. The rearrangement uses TRBV21-1 and TRBJ2-5; no DNA check was done on the table's D call, TRBD2. TRBV21-1 is given as a pseudogene. The CDR3 is made up of 13 amino acids. The CDR3 is CASIHTSVETQYF. The CDR3 DNA reads TGTGCCAGCATCCACACTAGCGTGGAGACCCAGTACTTC.

The chain recombines TRBV3-1 (or the pseudogene TRBV3-2) with TRBJ1-2, with TRBD1 identical over 10 bases. The V gene end was trimmed by 7 bases and the J gene end by 4 bases; junction bases not matched to a gene: 6. Germline V gives CDR1 LGHDT, CDR2 YNNKEL (reference sequence). CDR3 length: 14 residues. The CDR3 here is CASTWTGGSYGYTF. The CDR3 DNA reads TGTGCCAGCACCTGGACAGGGGGTAGCTATGGCTACACCTTC.

The rearrangement uses TRBV7-9 and TRBJ2-7; 12 bases fit TRBD2. The V and J ends lost 6 bases and 6 bases, in that order; junction bases with no gene match: 3. CDR3 size: 13 residues. Germline lookup yields CDR1 SEHNR and CDR2 FQNEAQ (reference sequence). This CDR3 is CASRLTSGGEQYF. CDR3 in DNA: TGTGCCAGCAGATTGACTAGCGGGGGCGAGCAGTACTTC.

The chain couples TRBV2 to TRBJ2-5; perhaps TRBD2 as D (5 bases). The CDR3 is 12 amino acids. V lost 9 bases to trimming and J lost 2 bases, with 10 bases between them. The germline V gene encodes CDR1 SNHLY and CDR2 FYNNEI. The CDR3 nucleotides are TGTGCCAGTGGACTGTATCAAGAGACCCAGTACTTC. This gives the protein CASGLYQETQYF.

The chain uses TRBV19 and TRBJ1-2; the D is unclear. V gave up 4 bases and J gave up 2 bases, with 20 bases separating them. This CDR3 is 17 amino acids long. CDR1 LNHDA and CDR2 SQIVND come from the germline V gene (reference sequence). The chain's CDR3 is CASSNRGKGSPNYGYTF. CDR3 nucleotides: TGTGCCAGTAGTAACCGGGGAAAGGGCTCTCCAAACTATGGCTACACCTTC.

This clone was seen just once. The rearrangement joins TRBV11-2 to TRBJ2-7, with D possibly being TRBD2 (6 bases). CDR1 SGHAT and CDR2 FQNNGV come from the germline V gene. Trimming took 5 bases from V and 3 from J, leaving 17 bases between them. The length of the CDR3 is 15 residues. The CDR3 region is CASSRGSGPLYEQYF. The CDR3 coding sequence is TGTGCCAGCAGCCGGGGGTCCGGCCCGCTCTACGAGCAGTACTTC. Together with reference TRBV11-2 and TRBJ2-7, the CDR3 gives the full variable domain: EAGVAQSPRYKIIEKRQSVAFWCNPISGHATLYWYQQILGQGPKLLIQFQNNGVVDDSQLPKDRFSAERLKGVDSTLKIQPAKLEDSAVYLCASSRGSGPLYEQYFGPGTRLTVT.

The chain uses TRBV7-6 and TRBJ2-3; 8 positions agree with TRBD2. Germline values: CDR1 SGHVS, CDR2 FNYEAQ. The CDR3 is 15 residues long. V lost 5 bases to trimming and J lost 14 bases; unmatched junction nucleotides: 18. DNA for the CDR3: TGTGCCAGCAGCGCCACGTCCCCTACTAGCGGAGCCCTGTATTTT. This translates into CASSATSPTSGALYF.

The V call is TRBV5-5, the J call TRBJ2-7, with 8 bases that match TRBD1. Germline V gene lookup returns CDR1 SGHKS and CDR2 YYEKEE (reference sequence). The CDR3 covers 19 residues. With 4 bases clipped from V and 4 bases from J, the junction kept 22 bases outside the gene matches. CDR3 coding DNA: TGTGCCAGCAGCCCCAGTCAGTCCTTAAGGTCAGGACAGGGATACGAGCAGTACTTC. Amino acids: CASSPSQSLRSGQGYEQYF.

CDR3 in amino acids: CASSYFYASLYF. CDR3 nucleotides: TGTGCCAGCAGTTACTTTTACGCAAGCTTATATTTT. The chain links TRBV6-2 or TRBV6-3 to TRBJ2-3; D is ambiguous. V lost 1 base and J lost 15, with 14 bases in between. CDR3 length: 12 residues. The germline V gene has CDR1 MNHEY and CDR2 SVGEGT.

The chain joins TRBV19 to TRBJ1-4; 7 bases align to TRBD1. The CDR3 length is 15 residues. In germline, CDR1 is LNHDA, CDR2 SQIVND (reference sequence). The trim removed 5 bases at V and 5 bases at J, leaving 8 bases unmatched. The CDR3 spells CASSAAGTENEKLFF. CDR3 coding DNA: TGTGCCAGTAGTGCCGCCGGGACAGAGAATGAAAAACTGTTTTTT.

This clone appeared once. The chain has TRBV5-1 and TRBJ1-4; TRBD1 might be the D (6 bases). Germline V CDR1 and CDR2: SGHRS, YFSETQ. This CDR3 has 16 amino acids. V lost 6 bases and J 1 base, leaving 16 bases between the germline ends. The DNA of the CDR3 is TGCGCCAGCACCAGAGGGGGTATAGGAACTAATGAAAAACTGTTTTTT. Encoded protein: CASTRGGIGTNEKLFF.

The gene calls are TRBV18 and TRBJ1-3; weak D call: TRBD1 (5 bases). The germline CDR1 and CDR2 sequences are KGHSH and LQKENI. The V end lost 3 bases, the J end lost 2 bases, and 14 bases lay between the germline ends. This CDR3 spans 16 amino acids. CDR3: CASSPNGGAPGNTIYF. Written as DNA, the CDR3 is TGTGCCAGCTCACCGAATGGAGGGGCTCCTGGAAACACCATATATTTT.

This clone was counted a single time. This chain connects TRBV15 to TRBJ1-2; possibly TRBD1 for D (5 bases). The CDR3 loop spans 15 amino acids. The V gene's germline CDR1 is LNHNV and CDR2 YYDKDF (reference sequence). Trimming took 3 bases from V and 4 from J, leaving 15 bases between them. The CDR3: CATSRGTQQGYGYTF. CDR3 bases: TGTGCCACCAGCAGGGGGACTCAACAAGGCTATGGCTACACCTTC.

The rearrangement links TRBV29-1 to TRBJ2-7; 9 bases align to TRBD1. From germline, CDR1 is SQVTM and CDR2 ANQGSEA. The CDR3 is 15 residues long. The trim removed 0 bases at V and 6 bases at J, leaving 9 bases unmatched. This CDR3 is CSVEEGGGQGSEQYF. CDR3 nucleotides: TGCAGCGTTGAAGAGGGTGGGGGACAGGGCAGCGAGCAGTACTTC.

The chain employs TRBV11-2 and TRBJ1-2; no firm D call. Germline CDR1 SGHAT, CDR2 FQNNGV. CDR3 length: 15 amino acids. Trimming stripped 4 bases from V and 4 bases from J, with 16 bases between. The CDR3 loop is CASSSPGRRTYGYTF. The CDR3 nucleotides are TGTGCCAGCAGCTCCCCCGGGCGGAGGACCTATGGCTACACCTTC.

The chain joins TRBV15 to TRBJ1-2, with TRBD1 as a possible D gene (6 bases). V shed 4 bases and J shed 0 bases, with 12 bases lying between them. CDR3 length: 15 amino acids. The germline V gene encodes CDR1 LNHNV and CDR2 YYDKDF (reference sequence). CDR3 protein: CATSNTGSPNYGYTF. The CDR3, as DNA: TGTGCCACCAGCAATACAGGGTCCCCTAACTATGGCTACACCTTC.

V gene TRBV6-5 combines with J gene TRBJ2-7; D possibly corresponds to TRBD1 (5 bases). Trimming took 0 bases from V and 2 from J, leaving 8 bases between them. From germline, CDR1 is MNHEY and CDR2 SVGAGI. This CDR3 spans 14 amino acids. The CDR3 DNA reads as TGTGCCAGCAGTTACTCAGGGGCCACCTACGAGCAGTACTTC. Amino acid sequence: CASSYSGATYEQYF.

V gene TRBV5-6 combines with J gene TRBJ1-5; no reliable D call. Germline CDR1 SGHDT, CDR2 YYEEEE. The CDR3 runs 14 residues. V dropped 0 bases and J dropped 2 bases, with 6 bases sitting between them. CDR3 nucleotides: TGTGCCAGCAGCTTGGGGGCAGGCAATCAGCCCCAGCATTTT. Encoded protein: CASSLGAGNQPQHF.